This entry lists 29 T cell receptor beta chains sequenced from one sample in a study of T cell responses to AZD1222 COVID-19 vaccine. The protocol was immunoSEQ multiplex PCR, while the TCRdb copy is restricted to in-frame clones and leaves out a portion. The sample yields about 72,000 clones, 80% to 90% seen once. This sample comprised peripheral blood, obtained on day 0 of AZD1222 vaccination. The receptors originated from an adult in good health.

The chain recombines TRBV2 with TRBJ1-1; D perhaps matches TRBD1 (5 bases). This CDR3 spans 13 amino acids. From germline, CDR1 is SNHLY and CDR2 FYNNEI. Trimming shortened V by 5 bases and J by 1 base, and 8 bases separated the two germline ends. CDR3 nucleotide sequence: TGTGCCAGCAGTTGGGGCGAGAACACTGAAGCTTTCTTT. It translates to CASSWGENTEAFF.

The J gene is TRBJ2-3, the V gene TRBV7-9, with D perhaps matching TRBD1 or TRBD2 (5 bases each). V lost 5 bases to trimming and J lost 7 bases, with 16 bases between them. Germline V lookup: CDR1 SEHNR, CDR2 FQNEAQ (reference sequence). This CDR3 has 14 amino acids. In DNA, the CDR3 is TGTGCCAGCAGCCCCCCGGGACGGATTAATACGCAGTATTTT. It codes for CASSPPGRINTQYF.

This clone occurred once. The CDR3 is CASSEGGGDYGYTF. In DNA form, the CDR3 reads TGCGCCAGCAGTGAAGGGGGCGGTGACTATGGCTACACCTTC. The rearrangement joins TRBV10-2 to TRBJ1-2, with TRBD1 matching 7 bases. Germline V gene sequence: CDR1 WSHSY, CDR2 SAAADI. The CDR3 totals 14 residues. Trimming cost V 3 bases and J 3 bases; bases outside gene matches: 4.

This clone has a single count. This rearrangement joins TRBV4-1 to TRBJ2-3; D possibly uses TRBD1 or TRBD2 (5 bases each). CDR3 length: 13 residues. The germline V gene has CDR1 MGHRA and CDR2 YSYEKL. With 0 bases removed from V and 6 bases from J, the gap between germline ends came to 7 bases. CDR3 in amino acids: CASSQDRGDTQYF. CDR3 coding DNA: TGCGCCAGCAGCCAAGATCGGGGCGATACGCAGTATTTT.

The J gene is TRBJ2-7, the V gene TRBV4-2, with D possibly TRBD1 on 5 matching bases. Trimming took off 0 bases at V and 3 bases at J, with 9 bases between the two ends. The CDR3 consists of 14 residues. Germline CDR1 and CDR2: LGHNA and YNFKEQ. The CDR3 loop reads CASSQEIRGYEQYF. In DNA form, the CDR3 reads TGTGCCAGCAGCCAAGAAATTAGGGGCTACGAGCAGTACTTC.

J is TRBJ1-2 and V is TRBV29-1; the D gene is possibly TRBD1 (6 bases). The CDR3 has 12 residues. Deletions cut 8 bases from V and 7 bases from J, with 17 bases between. Germline CDR1 reads SQVTM; CDR2 reads ANQGSEA. The CDR3 sequence is CSSGDGISGYTF. The CDR3 DNA reads as TGCAGCTCAGGGGACGGAATAAGTGGCTACACCTTC.

This clone was recorded once. The rearrangement uses TRBV7-9 and TRBJ2-1; D not certain. CDR1 SEHNR and CDR2 FQNEAQ come from the germline V gene (reference sequence). Trimming stripped 3 bases from V and 9 bases from J, with 9 bases between. CDR3 length: 12 residues. Written as DNA, the CDR3 is TGTGCCAGCAGCTTTGAAAATGGTGAGCAGTTCTTC. It encodes CASSFENGEQFF.

The chain links TRBV6-5 to TRBJ2-7, with 8 nucleotides matching TRBD1. The trim removed 0 bases at V and 8 bases at J, leaving 3 bases unmatched. The germline V gene has CDR1 MNHEY and CDR2 SVGAGI. The length of the CDR3 is 13 residues. The CDR3 sequence: CASSYSWDRKQYF. CDR3 DNA: TGTGCCAGCAGTTACTCCTGGGACAGGAAGCAGTACTTC.

The chain couples TRBV7-2 to TRBJ1-2; a weak D match, TRBD1 (5 bases). Deletions cut 4 bases from V and 0 bases from J, with 9 bases between. Germline-derived CDR1 and CDR2 are SGHTA and FQGNSA. The CDR3 is 14 amino acids. The CDR3 DNA is TGTGCCAGCAGCTGGGGACGGACTAACTATGGCTACACCTTC. Translated: CASSWGRTNYGYTF. The complete variable domain, with remaining parts taken from reference TRBV7-2 and TRBJ1-2, reads GAGVSQSPSNKVTEKGKDVELRCDPISGHTALYWYRQSLGQGLEFLIYFQGNSAPDKSGLPSDRFSAERTGGSVSTLTIQRTQQEDSAVYLCASSWGRTNYGYTFGSGTRLTVV.

V usage is TRBV5-4 and J usage is TRBJ2-2; TRBD2 matches 12 bases. The V and J ends lost 3 bases and 6 bases, in that order; junction bases with no gene match: 6. This CDR3 is 16 amino acids long. Germline CDR1 and CDR2: SGHNT and YYREEE (reference sequence). This CDR3 reads CASSSAASGGAGELFF. CDR3 DNA: TGTGCCAGCAGCTCGGCGGCTAGCGGGGGGGCCGGGGAGCTGTTTTTT.

V and J are TRBV30 and TRBJ1-2; 10 positions match TRBD1. This CDR3 spans 14 amino acids. Germline trimming cut 5 bases from V and 8 bases from J; bases unmatched to any gene: 11. Germline-derived CDR1 and CDR2 are GTSNPN and SVGIG (reference sequence). DNA of the CDR3: TGTGCCTGGTCAAAAACGGGACAGGGGAACGGCTACACCTTC. Translated: CAWSKTGQGNGYTF.

The chain carries TRBV7-6 and TRBJ2-3; 7 nucleotides line up with TRBD2. The CDR3 has 14 residues. Germline V lookup: CDR1 SGHVS, CDR2 FNYEAQ. The V segment lost 0 bases and the J segment 4 bases; nucleotides outside the gene matches: 1. The CDR3 loop reads CASSLAGGADTQYF. CDR3 nucleotides: TGTGCCAGCAGCTTAGCGGGGGGGGCAGATACGCAGTATTTT.

The chain couples TRBV9 to TRBJ1-1; 9 bases match TRBD1. Per the germline V gene, CDR1 is SGDLS and CDR2 is YYNGEE. Germline trimming cut 3 bases from V and 3 bases from J; bases unmatched to any gene: 12. This CDR3 contains 17 residues. In nucleotides, the CDR3 is TGTGCCAGCAGCGGATGGGGACAGGGTCTGAGGTACACTGAAGCTTTCTTT. Its protein is CASSGWGQGLRYTEAFF.

The chain is built from TRBV7-3 and TRBJ1-1; D uncertain. The CDR3 consists of 14 residues. The V end lost 1 base, the J end lost 6 bases, and 12 bases lay between the germline ends. CDR1 is SGHTA, CDR2 FQGTGA, per germline. CDR3 sequence (DNA): TGTGCCAGCAGCTTAAGTCCAGCGAAACCTGAAGCTTTCTTT. Protein product: CASSLSPAKPEAFF.

This chain links TRBV6-2 or TRBV6-3 with TRBJ1-2; TRBD1 might be the D (5 bases). Trimming took 5 bases from V and 7 from J, leaving 14 bases between them. This CDR3 spans 13 amino acids. The germline CDR1 and CDR2 sequences are MNHEY and SVGEGT. DNA of the CDR3: TGTGCCAGCAGTCAAGGGGTACCCCGTGGCTACACCTTC. Translation gives CASSQGVPRGYTF.

In its sample, this clone was seen a few times. The chain recombines TRBV6-1 with TRBJ1-1; TRBD1 aligns across 10 bases. This CDR3 has 15 amino acids. Trimming took 4 bases from V and 6 from J; bases not matched to a gene: 8. The germline V gene has CDR1 MNHNS and CDR2 SASEGT. CDR3 sequence reads: CASSAAGQGRAEAFF. CDR3 in DNA: TGTGCCAGCAGTGCAGCGGGACAGGGGAGGGCTGAAGCTTTCTTT.

The chain recombines TRBV5-6 with TRBJ1-1, with a possible D match to TRBD1 (6 bases). V was pared by 2 bases and J by 4 bases, with 9 bases between. The CDR3 totals 13 residues. Germline V gene lookup returns CDR1 SGHDT and CDR2 YYEEEE. The CDR3 here is CASSLQGATEAFF. CDR3 nucleotide sequence: TGTGCCAGCAGCTTACAGGGAGCCACTGAAGCTTTCTTT.

This chain uses TRBV19 with TRBJ2-7; possible D gene TRBD1, 6 bases. Per the germline V gene, CDR1 is LNHDA and CDR2 is SQIVND (reference sequence). V lost 4 bases to trimming and J lost 3 bases, with 10 bases between them. This CDR3 region has 13 residues. The CDR3: CASSRQVNYEQYF. Written as DNA, the CDR3 is TGTGCCAGTAGTAGACAGGTGAACTACGAGCAGTACTTC.

The chain recombines TRBV5-4 with TRBJ2-2; D is ambiguous. CDR1 is SGHNT and CDR2 is YYREEE in the germline V gene (reference sequence). The length of the CDR3 is 14 residues. V lost 0 bases, J lost 8 bases, and 11 bases lay in between. This CDR3 is CASSLGSSSGELFF. In DNA, the CDR3 is TGTGCCAGCAGCTTGGGGAGTTCCTCTGGGGAGCTGTTTTTT.

The CDR3 reads CASSRITGTDTQYF. The CDR3 bases are TGTGCCAGCAGCCGGATTACAGGCACAGATACGCAGTATTTT. The genes are TRBV6-5 and TRBJ2-3; D not certain. The germline gives CDR1 MNHEY, CDR2 SVGAGI. The V end was cut by 6 bases, the J end by 1 base, with 11 bases between. The CDR3 has 14 amino acids.

The chain links TRBV28 to TRBJ2-7; D gene uncertain. CDR3 length: 13 amino acids. V was trimmed by 2 bases and J by 1 base, leaving 6 bases between them. Germline V gives CDR1 MDHEN, CDR2 SYDVKM. CDR3 in amino acids: CASSLQVSYEQYF. DNA for the CDR3: TGTGCCAGCAGTTTACAGGTTTCCTACGAGCAGTACTTC.

This clone appeared once. The chain has TRBV13 and TRBJ2-7; 7 positions match TRBD1. The V and J ends lost 4 bases and 4 bases, in that order; junction bases with no gene match: 10. The length of the CDR3 is 15 residues. Germline values: CDR1 PRHDT, CDR2 FYEKMQ (reference sequence). The CDR3: CASSYRRQGDYEQYF. CDR3 sequence (DNA): TGTGCCAGCAGCTATAGGAGACAGGGTGATTACGAGCAGTACTTC.

The J gene is TRBJ1-5, the V gene TRBV19, with D possibly TRBD1 on 6 matching bases. The CDR3 is 18 residues long. Looked up from germline, CDR1 is LNHDA and CDR2 is SQIVND (reference sequence). Trimming removed 5 bases from V and 3 bases from J, with 23 bases in between. CDR3 in DNA: TGTGCCAGTAGTCTACAGGGCCGGCGGGGGGGTCCCAATCAGCCCCAGCATTTT. Translating it yields CASSLQGRRGGPNQPQHF. Using reference TRBV19 and TRBJ1-5 for the parts outside the CDR3, the full variable domain is DGGITQSPKYLFRKEGQNVTLSCEQNLNHDAMYWYRQDPGQGLRLIYYSQIVNDFQKGDIAEGYSVSREKKESFPLTVTSAQKNPTAFYLCASSLQGRRGGPNQPQHFGDGTRLSIL.

The CDR3 here is CASSEMRGYTEAFF. CDR3 bases: TGTGCCAGCAGCGAGATGAGGGGGTACACTGAAGCTTTCTTT. This chain connects TRBV7-9 to TRBJ1-1; weak D call: TRBD1 (6 bases). The CDR3 spans 14 residues. Germline CDR1 is SEHNR and CDR2 is FQNEAQ (reference sequence). V lost 5 bases and J lost 3, with 13 bases in between.

The gene calls are TRBV9 and TRBJ1-2; D gene unclear. The CDR3 sequence is 15 residues long. Germline CDR1 reads SGDLS; CDR2 reads YYNGEE. V lost 0 bases to trimming and J lost 7 bases, with 16 bases between them. The CDR3 nucleotides read TGTGCCAGCAGCGTAGCCGGGCCAGCGGATGGTGGCTACACCTTC. It is translated as CASSVAGPADGGYTF.

This clone was seen only a few times. The rearrangement uses TRBV6-1 and TRBJ2-3; D not resolved. The CDR3 is made up of 14 amino acids. The germline V gene encodes CDR1 MNHNS and CDR2 SASEGT. Trimming left V 0 bases short and J 0 bases short, with 4 bases between. The CDR3 loop reads CASSEASSTDTQYF. The CDR3 region has the DNA TGTGCCAGCAGTGAAGCCAGTAGCACAGATACGCAGTATTTT.

The genes are TRBV3-1 (or the pseudogene TRBV3-2) and TRBJ2-4, with D possibly matching TRBD2 (5 bases). V was clipped by 0 bases and J by 7 bases, with 13 bases between them. The germline CDR1 and CDR2 sequences are LGHDT and YNNKEL (reference sequence). The CDR3 totals 15 residues. DNA of the CDR3: TGTGCCAGCAGCCAAGACGCGACTGGGAGTAACATTCAGTACTTC. Protein sequence: CASSQDATGSNIQYF.

The chain employs TRBV5-1 and TRBJ2-7; weak D call: TRBD2 (5 bases). CDR1 and CDR2 from the germline V gene are SGHRS and YFSETQ. The V gene lost 1 base and the J gene lost 4 bases, with 9 bases spanning the gap. This CDR3 has 13 amino acids. CDR3 nucleotides: TGCGCCAGCAGCTTGTTCGGGGAATACGAGCAGTACTTC. Protein product: CASSLFGEYEQYF.

The V gene is TRBV9, the J gene TRBJ2-1; D is possibly TRBD2 (6 bases). Per germline, CDR1 SGDLS and CDR2 YYNGEE. V was clipped by 0 bases and J by 0 bases, with 13 bases between them. The CDR3 runs to 17 residues. CDR3 DNA sequence: TGTGCCAGCAGCGTAGTGCCGGGAGAGGGCTCCTACAATGAGCAGTTCTTC. Encoded protein: CASSVVPGEGSYNEQFF.